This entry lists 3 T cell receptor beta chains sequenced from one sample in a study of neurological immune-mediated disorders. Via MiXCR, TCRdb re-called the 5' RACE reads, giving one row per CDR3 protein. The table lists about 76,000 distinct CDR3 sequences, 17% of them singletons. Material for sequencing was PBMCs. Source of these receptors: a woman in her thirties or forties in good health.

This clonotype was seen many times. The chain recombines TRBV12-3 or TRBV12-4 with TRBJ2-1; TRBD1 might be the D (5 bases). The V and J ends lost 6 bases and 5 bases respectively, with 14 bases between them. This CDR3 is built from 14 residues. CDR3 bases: TGTGCCAGCAGCCTCAGGGAAGTCGACAATGAGCAGTTCTTC. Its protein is CASSLREVDNEQFF.

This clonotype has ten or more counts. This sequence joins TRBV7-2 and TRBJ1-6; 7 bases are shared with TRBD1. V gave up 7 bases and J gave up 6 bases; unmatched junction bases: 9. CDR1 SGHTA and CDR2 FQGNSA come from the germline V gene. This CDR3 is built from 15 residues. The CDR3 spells CASNLRGQINSPLHF. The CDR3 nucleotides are TGTGCCAGCAATCTTCGGGGACAGATTAATTCACCCCTCCACTTT.

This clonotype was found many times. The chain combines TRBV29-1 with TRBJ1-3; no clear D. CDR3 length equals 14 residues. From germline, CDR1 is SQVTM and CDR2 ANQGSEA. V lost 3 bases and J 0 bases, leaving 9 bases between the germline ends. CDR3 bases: TGCAGCGTTGACCCCCCCAGCTCTGGAAACACCATATATTTT. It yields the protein CSVDPPSSGNTIYF.